A single sample gave rise to the 29 T cell receptor beta chains below, sequenced in a study of T cell responses to AZD1222 COVID-19 vaccine (dated by TCRdb to the early 2020s). The library was generated by the immunoSEQ multiplex PCR assay. In its TCRdb copy, this immuneACCESS table keeps in-frame sequences only and misses some clones. Where compared with another copy, unresolved V genes explain less than half of these, and the others have no known cause. The sample table holds some 150,000 clones, of which just over 90% were seen once. The ten largest clonotypes hold 2.6% of the sample. In the paper's terms, the time point label means: baseline before first vaccination. The source material was peripheral blood, sampled on day 0 of AZD1222 vaccination. The receptors were gathered from an adult in good health.

This clone was seen a single time. The chain carries TRBV7-9 and TRBJ2-2; 7 nucleotides agree with TRBD1. Germline V CDR1 and CDR2: SEHNR, FQNEAQ (reference sequence). The CDR3 has 16 residues. The junction had 10 bases not matched to a gene; V was cut back by 4 bases and J by 5 bases. In DNA, the CDR3 is TGTGCCAGCAGCTCTCCCGGGACAGTGCGTACCGGGGAGCTGTTTTTT. It translates to CASSSPGTVRTGELFF.

The chain employs TRBV11-3 and TRBJ1-2, with a weak D call TRBD1 (6 bases). This CDR3 comprises 15 residues. Trimming took off 5 bases at V and 4 bases at J, with 17 bases between the two ends. Germline V gene sequence: CDR1 SGHNT, CDR2 YENEEA. As DNA, the CDR3 is TGTGCCAGCAGCCCTCGACAGGCCCGTTCCTATGGCTACACCTTC. Its translation is CASSPRQARSYGYTF.

The rearrangement uses TRBV15 and TRBJ2-6; tentative D call: TRBD1 (5 bases). Looked up from germline, CDR1 is LNHNV and CDR2 is YYDKDF (reference sequence). The CDR3 has 16 amino acids. Trimming stripped 1 base from V and 4 bases from J, with 11 bases between. The CDR3, as DNA: TGTGCCACCAGCAGAGGACAGTCTCCAGGGGCCAACGTCCTGACTTTC. Protein product: CATSRGQSPGANVLTF.

This rearrangement joins TRBV7-7 to TRBJ2-1, with 8 bases identical to TRBD2. Germline lookup yields CDR1 SSHAT and CDR2 FNYEAQ (reference sequence). V shed 2 bases and J 8 bases; nucleotides not matched to a gene: 8. The length of the CDR3 is 15 residues. The CDR3 DNA is TGTGCCAGCAGCTTAATAGCGGGAAGTTTCCATGAGCAGTTCTTC. The encoded protein is CASSLIAGSFHEQFF.

This chain uses TRBV27 with TRBJ2-5; D unresolved. CDR3 length: 14 residues. Trimming shortened V by 4 bases and J by 0 bases, and 9 bases separated the two germline ends. CDR1 is MNHEY, CDR2 SMNVEV, per germline (reference sequence). Here the CDR3 reads CASSSSPYQETQYF. The CDR3 DNA sequence: TGTGCCAGCAGTTCTTCCCCGTACCAAGAGACCCAGTACTTC.

V is TRBV12-3 or TRBV12-4 and J is TRBJ1-2, with D possibly TRBD1 on 5 matching bases. This CDR3 has 13 residues. Between the trimmed V and J ends, which lost 2 bases and 7 bases, there was a span of 11 bases. CDR3 sequence reads: CASSLRGAPGYTF. The CDR3 DNA is TGTGCCAGCAGTTTACGAGGGGCACCTGGCTACACCTTC.

The V call is TRBV6-1, the J call TRBJ2-4, with D perhaps matching TRBD1 (6 bases). The V end lost 4 bases, the J end lost 7 bases, and 20 bases lay between the germline ends. The CDR3 sequence is 16 residues long. Per germline, CDR1 MNHNS and CDR2 SASEGT. The CDR3 nucleotides are TGTGCCAGCAGTGTATCCACAGGGAATGTGGGTAACATTCAGTACTTC. As protein: CASSVSTGNVGNIQYF.

This chain connects TRBV18 to TRBJ2-1; TRBD2 matches 12 bases. The trim removed 3 bases at V and 10 bases at J, leaving 13 bases unmatched. The CDR3 sequence is 17 residues long. CDR1 is KGHSH and CDR2 is LQKENI in the germline V gene. The CDR3 protein is CASSPPPSSGRAEEQFF. CDR3 bases: TGTGCCAGCTCACCCCCCCCCTCTAGCGGGAGGGCCGAGGAGCAGTTCTTC.

The J gene is TRBJ2-6, the V gene TRBV27, with D possibly matching TRBD2 (7 bases). Germline assignment: CDR1 MNHEY and CDR2 SMNVEV (reference sequence). The CDR3 has 17 amino acids. V lost 8 bases and J 0 bases, leaving 17 bases between the germline ends. CDR3 sequence: CASALGGGPSGANVLTF. Here the CDR3 DNA reads TGTGCCAGCGCACTAGGGGGAGGGCCCTCTGGGGCCAACGTCCTGACTTTC.

This clone was seen just once. The J gene is TRBJ1-3, the V gene TRBV19, with D hard to call. The CDR3 contains 12 residues. V was trimmed by 4 bases and J by 4 bases, leaving 5 bases between them. Germline V gene data show CDR1 as LNHDA and CDR2 as SQIVND (reference sequence). CDR3 in amino acids: CASSNSGNTIYF. DNA for the CDR3: TGTGCCAGTAGTAACAGCGGAAACACCATATATTTT.

The chain has TRBV19 and TRBJ1-1, with no clear D. The CDR3 has 15 residues. Between the trimmed V and J ends, which lost 6 bases and 1 base, there was a span of 15 bases. CDR1 LNHDA and CDR2 SQIVND come from the germline V gene (reference sequence). The chain's CDR3 is CASSPPATWNTEAFF. In DNA form, the CDR3 reads TGTGCCAGTAGCCCGCCGGCGACGTGGAACACTGAAGCTTTCTTT.

The rearrangement uses TRBV29-1 and TRBJ1-4; TRBD1 might be the D (5 bases). V was shortened by 4 bases and J by 7 bases, with 13 bases between the two germline ends. The germline V gene encodes CDR1 SQVTM and CDR2 ANQGSEA. This CDR3 is built from 13 residues. The DNA of the CDR3 is TGCAGCGTTGGGGACGGAGGGCGTGAAAAACTGTTTTTT. It encodes CSVGDGGREKLFF.

The gene calls are TRBV7-9 and TRBJ1-1, with D maybe TRBD1 (6 bases). The CDR3 is 15 amino acids. Germline lookup yields CDR1 SEHNR and CDR2 FQNEAQ (reference sequence). V lost 2 bases and J 6 bases, leaving 16 bases between the germline ends. This chain's CDR3 is CASSLQRGSGAEAFF. DNA for the CDR3: TGTGCCAGCAGCTTACAGAGGGGGTCGGGGGCTGAAGCTTTCTTT.

This chain uses TRBV2 with TRBJ1-5, with D unresolved. V lost 3 bases and J lost 4, with 7 bases in between. The CDR3 totals 13 residues. Germline CDR1 is SNHLY and CDR2 is FYNNEI. CDR3 loop: CASSEKGNQPQHF. CDR3 nucleotides: TGTGCCAGCAGTGAGAAAGGGAATCAGCCCCAGCATTTT. Drawing the rest from reference TRBV2 and TRBJ1-5, the complete variable domain is EPEVTQTPSHQVTQMGQEVILRCVPISNHLYFYWYRQILGQKVEFLVSFYNNEISEKSEIFDDQFSVERPDGSNFTLKIRSTKLEDSAMYFCASSEKGNQPQHFGDGTRLSIL.

The V gene is TRBV10-2, the J gene TRBJ2-7; D gene ambiguous. The CDR3 has 15 residues. V lost 6 bases and J lost 3, with 18 bases in between. Germline CDR1 and CDR2: WSHSY and SAAADI. The CDR3 DNA is TGCGCCAGCAGACCGATAGACACGAAAAACTACGAGCAGTACTTC. Protein sequence: CASRPIDTKNYEQYF.

This rearrangement joins TRBV7-2 to TRBJ1-3; tentative D call: TRBD1 (6 bases). The CDR3 length is 14 residues. Germline V lookup: CDR1 SGHTA, CDR2 FQGNSA. Trimming left V 3 bases short and J 2 bases short, with 8 bases between. The CDR3 region is CASSFRTAGNTIYF. The CDR3 bases are TGTGCCAGCAGCTTCCGGACAGCTGGAAACACCATATATTTT.

The chain employs TRBV7-8 and TRBJ2-1; 14 nucleotides match TRBD2. The trim removed 5 bases at V and 9 bases at J, leaving 9 bases unmatched. CDR3 length equals 16 residues. Germline CDR1 is SGHVS and CDR2 is FQNEAQ. CDR3 sequence reads: CASSLTGLAGGVEQFF. The CDR3 DNA follows: TGTGCCAGCAGCCTCACTGGACTAGCGGGAGGTGTTGAGCAGTTCTTC.

The J gene is TRBJ2-7, the V gene TRBV12-3 or TRBV12-4, with D uncertain. This CDR3 has 12 amino acids. V was shortened by 3 bases and J by 0 bases, with 3 bases between the two germline ends. CDR3 DNA: TGTGCCAGCAGTTTGGTCTCCTACGAGCAGTACTTC. Its protein is CASSLVSYEQYF.

This chain links TRBV6-5 with TRBJ2-1; TRBD2 matches 12 bases. CDR3 length: 15 amino acids. Germline V CDR1 and CDR2: MNHEY, SVGAGI. Trimming cost V 5 bases and J 6 bases; bases outside gene matches: 5. The CDR3 DNA is TGTGCCAGCAGTACCCCACTAGCGGGAGGCAATGAGCAGTTCTTC. This gives the protein CASSTPLAGGNEQFF.

The genes are TRBV7-6 and TRBJ2-1; TRBD2 agrees at 14 bases. From germline, CDR1 is SGHVS and CDR2 FNYEAQ. V was pared by 5 bases and J by 0 bases, with 9 bases of the junction left unmatched. The CDR3 extends over 19 amino acids. CDR3 amino acids: CASSQRTSGRRNSYNEQFF. The CDR3 DNA reads as TGTGCCAGCAGCCAACGGACTAGCGGGAGGAGAAACTCCTACAATGAGCAGTTCTTC.

The rearrangement links TRBV15 to TRBJ1-5, with D hard to call. This CDR3 has 14 residues. Germline loops: CDR1 LNHNV, CDR2 YYDKDF (reference sequence). V lost 0 bases and J lost 7, with 10 bases in between. The CDR3 sequence is CATSRDRPAQPQHF. The CDR3 DNA follows: TGTGCCACCAGCAGAGATAGGCCAGCCCAGCCCCAGCATTTT.

V usage is TRBV27 and J usage is TRBJ1-4; 9 bases are shared with TRBD1. This CDR3 contains 16 residues. Germline V gene lookup returns CDR1 MNHEY and CDR2 SMNVEV (reference sequence). With V trimmed by 5 bases and J by 5 bases, 9 bases remained unmatched. The CDR3 DNA follows: TGTGCCAGCAGTCCCAATCCCGGGACAGGGAATGAAAAACTGTTTTTT. Translation gives CASSPNPGTGNEKLFF.

The chain has TRBV2 and TRBJ1-4; 7 bases map to TRBD1. The CDR3 contains 15 residues. J gave up 5 bases and V 7 bases, and 10 bases lay outside the gene matches. The V gene's germline CDR1 is SNHLY and CDR2 FYNNEI. CDR3 region: CASKRGGQKNEKLFF. The CDR3 region has the DNA TGTGCCAGCAAGCGAGGGGGACAGAAAAATGAAAAACTGTTTTTT. Looking up the rest from reference TRBV2 and TRBJ1-4 gives the full variable domain: EPEVTQTPSHQVTQMGQEVILRCVPISNHLYFYWYRQILGQKVEFLVSFYNNEISEKSEIFDDQFSVERPDGSNFTLKIRSTKLEDSAMYFCASKRGGQKNEKLFFGSGTQLSVL.

The chain joins TRBV5-8 to TRBJ2-1; 8 positions match TRBD2. Germline V lookup: CDR1 SGHTS, CDR2 YDEGEE. V shed 0 bases, J shed 0 bases, and the junction held 5 bases outside the gene matches. The CDR3 loop spans 17 amino acids. The CDR3, as DNA: TGTGCCAGCAGCTTGGCCAGCGGGAGTAGCTCCTACAATGAGCAGTTCTTC. Its translation is CASSLASGSSSYNEQFF.

The rearrangement joins TRBV5-4 to TRBJ1-4, with a weak D call TRBD1 (5 bases). CDR3 length: 14 residues. V lost 0 bases to trimming and J lost 10 bases, with 13 bases between them. From germline, CDR1 is SGHNT and CDR2 YYREEE (reference sequence). CDR3 loop: CASSLAGGGGKLFF. The DNA of the CDR3 is TGTGCCAGCAGCTTGGCCGGGGGGGGAGGAAAACTGTTTTTT.

The chain carries TRBV2 and TRBJ2-7; D is unresolved. This CDR3 region has 11 residues. Germline V lookup: CDR1 SNHLY, CDR2 FYNNEI. V gave up 6 bases and J gave up 3 bases, with 6 bases separating them. CDR3 sequence (DNA): TGTGCCAGCAGGGTGGGCTACGAGCAGTACTTC. It encodes CASRVGYEQYF.

This clone came up once. This CDR3 is CASSPPGRNEKLFF. CDR3 coding DNA: TGTGCCAGCAGTCCACCTGGAAGAAATGAAAAACTGTTTTTT. The V gene is TRBV28, the J gene TRBJ1-4; D not resolved. There are 14 residues in the CDR3. The germline V and J ends were trimmed by 5 bases and 5 bases, with 12 bases remaining between them. CDR1 MDHEN and CDR2 SYDVKM come from the germline V gene.

The chain recombines TRBV7-9 with TRBJ1-1; no clear D gene. V lost 0 bases, J lost 8 bases, and 13 bases lay in between. The CDR3 contains 14 residues. CDR1 is SEHNR and CDR2 is FQNEAQ in the germline V gene (reference sequence). CDR3 in DNA: TGTGCCAGCAGCTTAGCGCTCAAAGGGATCGAAGCTTTCTTT. Translated, it gives CASSLALKGIEAFF. Full variable domain (outside the CDR3, taken from reference TRBV7-9 and TRBJ1-1): DTGVSQNPRHKITKRGQNVTFRCDPISEHNRLYWYRQTLGQGPEFLTYFQNEAQLEKSRLLSDRFSAERPKGSFSTLEIQRTEQGDSAMYLCASSLALKGIEAFFGQGTRLTVV.

The rearrangement joins TRBV3-1 (or the pseudogene TRBV3-2) to TRBJ2-3; D unresolved. This CDR3 spans 16 amino acids. Germline CDR1 is LGHDT and CDR2 is YNNKEL (reference sequence). Trimming pared 0 bases from V and 2 bases from J, leaving 12 bases between. DNA of the CDR3: TGTGCCAGCAGCCAAGATCGGCGGTATAACACAGATACGCAGTATTTT. This translates into CASSQDRRYNTDTQYF.